This TCR beta chain originates from a study of glioma-infiltrating T cells. Overall study results and limits: Gliomas, especially low-grade, showed above-expected tissue-blood divergence; non-neoplastic patients showed below. Only very few CDR3 sequences appeared in both tissue and blood.

Germline-derived CDR1 and CDR2 are MNHEY and SVGEGT. J gave up 0 bases and V 0 bases, and 8 bases lay outside the gene matches. The CDR3 totals 18 residues. Worth noting for this clonotype: The antigen is unknown. A much larger clone lies one base from this, so it may be a read error.

Amplification of TCR alpha and beta CDR3 regions from RNA used iRepertoire nested multiplex PCR. TCRdb reanalysed the multiplex PCR reads using MiXCR and keeps one entry per CDR3 protein. Among about 180,000 distinct CDR3 sequences listed, around 40% were seen once. The receptor was isolated from a human donor with low-grade glioma or glioblastoma, undergoing nonglioma brain surgery, or in good health (not recorded which). The rearrangement uses TRBV6-2 or TRBV6-3 and TRBJ2-5, with 9 positions matching TRBD2. The sequencing input was glioma tissue, nonneoplastic brain tissue, or PBMCs (not recorded which). CDR3 protein: CASSYSRLAVLNQETQYF. The CDR3 nucleotides read TGTGCCAGCAGTTACTCCAGACTAGCGGTCTTAAACCAAGAGACCCAGTACTTC.